This TCR beta chain was sequenced in a study of blood T cells in healthy people across ages. The table lists this clonotype with a few counts. Its antigen is currently unknown. It was with a sample-barcoded 5' primer and a J-beta primer mix that a second PCR of roughly 7 to 11 cycles was run. MiXCR was run by TCRdb on the 5' RACE reads, yielding one entry per CDR3 protein. The sample holds hundreds of thousands of distinct CDR3 sequences, approximately 21% seen once. Trimming took off 2 bases at V and 4 bases at J, with 6 bases between the two ends. The CDR3 consists of 14 residues. Study findings and constraints: As age increased, TCR beta diversity per million T cells fell in a roughly linear fashion.

The sequence derives from a man between 65 and 85 years old in good health. The sample consisted of blood. The chain carries TRBV23-1 and TRBJ2-6; D unclear. TRBV23-1 is designated an ORF whose function remains uncertain. This chain's CDR3 is CASSQRLGANVLTF. Here the CDR3 DNA reads TGCGCCAGCAGTCAACGCCTGGGGGCCAACGTCCTGACTTTC.